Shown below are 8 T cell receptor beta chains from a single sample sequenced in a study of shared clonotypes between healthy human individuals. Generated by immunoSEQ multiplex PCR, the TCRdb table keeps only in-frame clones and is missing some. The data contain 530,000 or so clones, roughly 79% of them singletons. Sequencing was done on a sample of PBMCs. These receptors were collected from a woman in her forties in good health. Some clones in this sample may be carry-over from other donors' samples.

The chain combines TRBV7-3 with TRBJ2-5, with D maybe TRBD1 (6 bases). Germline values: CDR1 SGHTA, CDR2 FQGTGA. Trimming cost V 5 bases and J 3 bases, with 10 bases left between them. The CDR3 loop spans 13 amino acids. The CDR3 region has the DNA TGTGCCAGCAGCCAGGGGCCGGAAGAGACCCAGTACTTC. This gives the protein CASSQGPEETQYF.

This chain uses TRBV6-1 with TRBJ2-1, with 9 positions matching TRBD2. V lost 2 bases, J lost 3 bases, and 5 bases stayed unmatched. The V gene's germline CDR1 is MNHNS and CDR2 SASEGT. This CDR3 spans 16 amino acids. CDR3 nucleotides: TGTGCCAGCAGTGAACAACTAGCGGGCTTCTACAATGAGCAGTTCTTC. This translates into CASSEQLAGFYNEQFF.

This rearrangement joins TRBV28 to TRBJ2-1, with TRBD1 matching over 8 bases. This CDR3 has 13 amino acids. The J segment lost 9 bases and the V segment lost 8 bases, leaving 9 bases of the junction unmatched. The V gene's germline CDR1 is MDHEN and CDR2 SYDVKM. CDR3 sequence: CASGQTGDIEQFF. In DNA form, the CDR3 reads TGTGCCAGCGGTCAGACAGGGGACATTGAGCAGTTCTTC.

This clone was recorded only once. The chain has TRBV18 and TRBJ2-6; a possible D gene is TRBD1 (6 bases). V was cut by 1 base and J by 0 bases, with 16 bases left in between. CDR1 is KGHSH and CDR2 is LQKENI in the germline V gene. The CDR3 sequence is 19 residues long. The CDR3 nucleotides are TGTGCCAGCTCACCACTCACAGGGTTGAGGGACTCTGGGGCCAACGTCCTGACTTTC. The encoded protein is CASSPLTGLRDSGANVLTF.

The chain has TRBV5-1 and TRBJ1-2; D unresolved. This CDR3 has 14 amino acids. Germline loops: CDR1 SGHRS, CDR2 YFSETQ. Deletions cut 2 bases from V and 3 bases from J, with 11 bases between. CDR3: CASSFGGLDYGYTF. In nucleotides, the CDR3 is TGCGCCAGCAGCTTTGGCGGATTGGACTATGGCTACACCTTC.

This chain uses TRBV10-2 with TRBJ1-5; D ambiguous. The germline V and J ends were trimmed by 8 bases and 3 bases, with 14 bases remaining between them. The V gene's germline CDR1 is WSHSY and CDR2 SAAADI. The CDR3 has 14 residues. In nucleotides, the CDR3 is TGCGCCAGCTTGTTTTGGCGGCACAATCAGCCCCAGCATTTT. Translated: CASLFWRHNQPQHF.

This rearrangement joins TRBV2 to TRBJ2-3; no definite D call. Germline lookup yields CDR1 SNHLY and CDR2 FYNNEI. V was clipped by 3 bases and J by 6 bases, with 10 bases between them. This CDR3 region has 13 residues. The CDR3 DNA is TGTGCCAGCAGTGAGGTAGCTGGGGATACGCAGTATTTT. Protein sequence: CASSEVAGDTQYF.

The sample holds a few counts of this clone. CDR3 DNA sequence: TGTGCCAGCTCGGACAGGGAAGGTCAGCCCCAGCATTTT. Translating gives CASSDREGQPQHF. This rearrangement joins TRBV18 to TRBJ1-5, with 8 bases lining up with TRBD1. CDR1 and CDR2 from the germline V gene are KGHSH and LQKENI. CDR3 length: 13 amino acids. V was clipped by 6 bases and J by 6 bases; unmatched bases: 4.